The clone carrying this T cell receptor beta chain was seen a handful of times. Addition of a universal primer site occurred through template switching, and cDNA carried unique molecular identifiers. Each CDR3 protein is one row after TCRdb ran MiXCR on the 5' RACE reads. The sample lists approximately 670,000 distinct CDR3 sequences; 6% to 6.5% were seen once. The sample belongs to a study of identical twins. This CDR3 has 17 residues. Germline V lookup: CDR1 MNHEY, CDR2 SVGEGT. The V and J ends lost 4 bases and 1 base, in that order; junction bases with no gene match: 12. The genes are TRBV6-2 or TRBV6-3 and TRBJ2-7, with 8 nucleotides matching TRBD2. Sequenced material: naive T cells sorted from blood. This TCR came from a man aged 18 to 29 in good health. The CDR3 DNA sequence: TGTGCCAGCAGTTTACCGCCCCCGGGACTAGGGTCCTACGAGCAGTACGTC. Its protein is CASSLPPPGLGSYEQYV.